The sequence of this T cell receptor (beta chain) was determined in a study of siplizumab effects on memory and regulatory T cells. Comment on this clone: The antigen remains unidentified.

Approximately 10^5 TCR templates were measured in each sample. The table came from immunoSEQ multiplex PCR; TCRdb's copy has only in-frame clones and leaves some out. The table has nearly 85,000 clones, approximately 95% seen once. Notes on the study in general: Confirmation was lacking for the suppressive function of proliferating Tregs derived from siplizumab cultures. Naive or memory phenotype was unassignable for roughly 75-95% of proliferating CD4+ or CD8+ clones.

The CDR3 covers 16 residues. Trimming pared 2 bases from V and 7 bases from J, leaving 18 bases between. CDR1 and CDR2 from the germline V gene are MGHRA and YSYEKL. The sample consisted of CD8+ T cells sorted from blood. The chain has TRBV4-1 and TRBJ1-3; unclear D gene. The source is a human donor in good health. The chain's CDR3 is CASSQQNRQESNTIYF. The CDR3 DNA reads as TGCGCCAGCAGCCAACAAAATAGGCAGGAGAGCAACACCATATATTTT.